This T cell receptor (beta chain) stems from a study of CD8+CD57+ T cells in acquired aplastic anemia. TCR beta VDJ and CDR3 profiling used genomic DNA as template. One entry per CDR3 protein, called by TCRdb with MiXCR from the reads. Here the sample spans under 500,000 distinct CDR3 sequences, around 33% being singletons. The CDR3 is 15 residues long. Per germline, CDR1 LGHNA and CDR2 YSLEER. Trimming took 1 base from V and 7 from J; bases not matched to a gene: 9. Flow cytometry had shown expanded CD8+CD57+ cells in the patients chosen for sequencing. The sequence was collected from a human donor with aplastic anemia. The material sequenced was sorted CD4+, CD8+, or CD8+CD57+ T cells (not recorded which) from PBMCs. The V call is TRBV4-3, the J call TRBJ2-7, with 8 bases aligning to TRBD2. CDR3 region: CASSQASGLVREQYF. In DNA form, the CDR3 reads TGCGCCAGCAGCCAAGCGTCGGGACTAGTGCGGGAGCAGTACTTC.